Following are 30 T cell receptor beta chains from one sample sequenced in a study of blood T cells in healthy people across ages. Sample-barcoded 5' priming and a J-beta primer mix drove a second PCR of about 6 to 12 cycles. TCRdb re-called the 5' RACE reads through MiXCR, storing one row per CDR3 protein. The sample includes roughly 1.7 million distinct CDR3 sequences, roughly 30% of them seen just once. The sequencing input was blood. These receptors all come from a woman aged 25 to 39 in good health.

This clonotype appeared a few times. The rearrangement links TRBV6-5 to TRBJ2-7; D tentatively fits TRBD1 or TRBD2 (6 bases each). Per germline, CDR1 MNHEY and CDR2 SVGAGI. The V and J ends lost 2 bases and 3 bases respectively, with 11 bases between them. This CDR3 has 14 residues. CDR3 loop: CASSYHGGNYEQYF. The CDR3 DNA reads as TGTGCCAGCAGTTACCACGGGGGCAACTACGAGCAGTACTTC.

This clonotype was detected only a few times. The chain links TRBV4-1 to TRBJ1-2; D possibly corresponds to TRBD1 (6 bases). The V and J ends lost 2 bases and 6 bases respectively, with 16 bases between them. This CDR3 has 15 residues. Germline V CDR1 and CDR2: MGHRA, YSYEKL. Here the CDR3 DNA reads TGCGCCAGCAGCCAACCCCTTAAGGCAGGGGATGGCTACACCTTC. This translates into CASSQPLKAGDGYTF.

The chain employs TRBV28 and TRBJ2-3; 8 bases are shared with TRBD2. CDR1 and CDR2 from the germline V gene are MDHEN and SYDVKM. This CDR3 comprises 15 residues. V shed 5 bases and J 2 bases; nucleotides not matched to a gene: 6. The CDR3: CASSEREPLTDTQYF. In DNA, the CDR3 is TGTGCCAGCAGTGAGCGGGAGCCACTCACAGATACGCAGTATTTT.

Comments on this clonotype: Relative to the germline gene, one junction end is altered; a read error may explain this. This chain uses TRBV2 with TRBJ2-5; D unresolved. CDR1 is SNHLY and CDR2 is FYNNEI in the germline V gene. This CDR3 has 14 amino acids. The CDR3 loop is CASRPGSYQETQYF. The CDR3 DNA sequence: TGTGCCAGCAGACCCGGGTCTTATCAAGAGACCCAATACTTC.

The chain combines TRBV20-1 with TRBJ2-1; TRBD2 aligns across 10 bases. This CDR3 is built from 14 residues. Per germline, CDR1 DFQATT and CDR2 SNEGSKA (reference sequence). Germline trimming cut 6 bases from V and 10 bases from J; bases unmatched to any gene: 12. This CDR3 reads CSAPGTSDPREQFF. The CDR3 bases are TGCAGTGCACCCGGGACTAGCGACCCAAGGGAGCAGTTCTTC.

The chain uses TRBV20-1 and TRBJ2-1, with D possibly being TRBD2 (6 bases). Germline V lookup: CDR1 DFQATT, CDR2 SNEGSKA (reference sequence). Between the trimmed V and J ends, which lost 6 bases and 0 bases, there was a span of 12 bases. The CDR3 loop spans 14 amino acids. The CDR3 spells CSAVGGSSYNEQFF. CDR3 nucleotides: TGCAGTGCAGTGGGGGGAAGCTCCTACAATGAGCAGTTCTTC.

The chain combines TRBV6-6 with TRBJ1-4; no clear D gene. V gave up 3 bases and J gave up 4 bases, with 9 bases separating them. Germline CDR1 and CDR2: MNHNY and SVGAGI (reference sequence). The CDR3 length is 14 residues. This chain's CDR3 is CASSYLGFNEKLFF. CDR3 coding DNA: TGTGCCAGCAGTTATTTGGGTTTTAATGAAAAACTGTTTTTT.

This clonotype was recorded at least ten times. The J gene is TRBJ2-1, the V gene TRBV4-1; 7 bases are shared with TRBD1. Losses at the gene ends were 0 bases for V and 0 bases for J; bases not matched to a gene: 5. Per the germline V gene, CDR1 is MGHRA and CDR2 is YSYEKL. This CDR3 contains 17 residues. The CDR3: CASSQEGGPSSYNEQFF. The CDR3 region has the DNA TGCGCCAGCAGCCAAGAAGGGGGCCCGAGCTCCTACAATGAGCAGTTCTTC.

About this clonotype: This could be a read error, since a much larger clone is one nucleotide away. CDR3 loop: CSVPSGVTYNAQFF. The DNA of the CDR3 is TGCAGCGTTCCCTCAGGGGTGACCTACAATGCGCAGTTCTTC. V is TRBV29-1 and J is TRBJ2-1; weak D call: TRBD1 (6 bases). CDR1 is SQVTM and CDR2 is ANQGSEA in the germline V gene. The CDR3 runs 14 residues.

To note about this clonotype: A much larger clone is a single base away; this may be a read error. V is TRBV20-1 and J is TRBJ2-5; D possibly corresponds to TRBD2 (6 bases). CDR1 is DFQATT, CDR2 SNEGSKA, per germline (reference sequence). The length of the CDR3 is 14 residues. V was pared by 6 bases and J by 5 bases, with 19 bases between. The CDR3 protein is CSAPEGVAVETQYF. CDR3 nucleotides: TGCAGTGCCCCGGAGGGAGTGGCGGTCGAGACCCAGTACTTC.

This chain's CDR3 is CASTQGHSTNEKLFF. CDR3 bases: TGTGCCAGCACCCAGGGACATTCTACTAATGAAAAACTGTTTTTT. The chain has TRBV7-2 and TRBJ1-4; a possible D gene is TRBD1 (6 bases). V lost 7 bases to trimming and J lost 2 bases, with 14 bases between them. This CDR3 has 15 residues. In germline, CDR1 is SGHTA, CDR2 FQGNSA. The full variable domain, rest sourced from reference TRBV7-2 and TRBJ1-4, is GAGVSQSPSNKVTEKGKDVELRCDPISGHTALYWYRQSLGQGLEFLIYFQGNSAPDKSGLPSDRFSAERTGGSVSTLTIQRTQQEDSAVYLCASTQGHSTNEKLFFGSGTQLSVL.

A few counts support this clonotype. The CDR3 region has the DNA TGCAGTGCTAGAGACAGGGCAGGGAGTAAATACGAGCAGTACTTC. It translates to CSARDRAGSKYEQYF. The V and J genes are TRBV20-1 and TRBJ2-7; either TRBD1 or TRBD2 may fit D (5 bases each). CDR3 length equals 15 residues. The V gene lost 0 bases and the J gene lost 4 bases, with 16 bases spanning the gap. Germline CDR1 and CDR2: DFQATT and SNEGSKA (reference sequence).

This chain connects TRBV5-1 to TRBJ2-3; 8 bases line up with TRBD2. Germline values: CDR1 SGHRS, CDR2 YFSETQ. This CDR3 is 16 amino acids long. J was trimmed by 5 bases and V by 0 bases; bases with no gene match: 8. The CDR3 spells CASSLGLAGPGDTQYF. The CDR3 nucleotides are TGCGCCAGCAGCTTGGGATTAGCGGGACCCGGAGATACGCAGTATTTT.

Points on this clonotype: A much bigger clone sits one base away, suggesting this may be a read error. The chain joins TRBV20-1 to TRBJ2-5; possible D gene TRBD2, 7 bases. Germline loops: CDR1 DFQATT, CDR2 SNEGSKA (reference sequence). V was pared by 0 bases and J by 11 bases, with 28 bases between. This CDR3 is 17 amino acids long. CDR3 nucleotide sequence: TGCAGTGCTAGAGATCCGACAGGACTAGATACCTACAATGAGCAGTACTTC. It is translated as CSARDPTGLDTYNEQYF.

As regards this clonotype: The junction does not match germline at one end; this may be a read error. This chain uses TRBV6-1 with TRBJ2-7; a possible D gene is TRBD1 (5 bases). CDR1 and CDR2 (germline): MNHNS, SASEGT. The CDR3 is made up of 15 amino acids. This CDR3 is CAGSGIVGRMDEQYF. The DNA for the CDR3 is TGTGCCGGCAGTGGGATCGTGGGGCGAATGGACGAGCAGTACTTC.

This clonotype was observed a handful of times. This chain joins TRBV12-3 or TRBV12-4 and TRBJ1-5, with D possibly TRBD1 on 5 matching bases. CDR3 length equals 13 residues. V was shortened by 4 bases and J by 3 bases, with 7 bases between the two germline ends. This CDR3 reads CASSSGHNQPQHF. Here the CDR3 DNA reads TGTGCCAGCAGTTCAGGGCACAATCAGCCCCAGCATTTT.

With respect to this clonotype: It is likely a read error, because the conserved phenylalanine at the end of the CDR3 is missing. V usage is TRBV4-1 and J usage is TRBJ1-1; no clear D gene. This CDR3 is 13 amino acids long. Germline CDR1 and CDR2: MGHRA and YSYEKL. The CDR3 sequence is CASSLDMNTEAFC. CDR3 nucleotide sequence: TGCGCCAGCAGTCTTGACATGAACACCGAAGCTTTCTGT.

This clonotype occurred a few times. The chain uses TRBV2 and TRBJ2-7; D gene uncertain. The CDR3 is made up of 12 amino acids. The germline CDR1 and CDR2 sequences are SNHLY and FYNNEI. With 8 bases removed from V and 10 bases from J, the gap between germline ends came to 18 bases. This CDR3 reads CASARLPSIQYF. For the CDR3, the DNA is TGTGCCAGCGCCCGCCTTCCTAGTATACAGTACTTC.

The chain couples TRBV9 to TRBJ2-7; TRBD2 might be the D (6 bases). V dropped 0 bases and J dropped 3 bases, with 10 bases sitting between them. The germline CDR1 and CDR2 sequences are SGDLS and YYNGEE. CDR3 size: 14 residues. CDR3 nucleotide sequence: TGTGCCAGCAGCGTAGGGCTAGCGAACTACGAGCAGTACTTC. This encodes CASSVGLANYEQYF.

This clonotype appeared many times. The rearrangement links TRBV9 to TRBJ2-7; tentatively, D is TRBD1 (5 bases). The CDR3 has 14 amino acids. CDR1 is SGDLS and CDR2 is YYNGEE in the germline V gene. Trimming left V 0 bases short and J 3 bases short, with 10 bases between. This chain's CDR3 is CASSVADSHYEQYF. The CDR3 bases are TGTGCCAGCAGCGTAGCAGACAGTCACTACGAGCAGTACTTC.

The chain links TRBV11-2 to TRBJ2-1; tentatively, D is TRBD2 (6 bases). The CDR3 is made up of 13 amino acids. Trimming left V 3 bases short and J 10 bases short, with 13 bases between. The germline gives CDR1 SGHAT, CDR2 FQNNGV. This CDR3 is CASSLGLSYEQFF. CDR3 nucleotide sequence: TGTGCCAGCAGCTTGGGACTCTCCTACGAGCAGTTCTTC.

This clonotype was found a few times. The rearrangement links TRBV28 to TRBJ2-1; 10 bases are a match to TRBD1. CDR1 and CDR2 (germline): MDHEN, SYDVKM. This CDR3 region has 15 residues. J was trimmed by 7 bases and V by 7 bases; bases with no gene match: 10. The CDR3 protein is CASISAGTGANEQFF. The DNA for the CDR3 is TGTGCCAGCATATCAGCGGGGACAGGGGCAAATGAGCAGTTCTTC.

Only a few counts were recorded for this clonotype. The gene calls are TRBV4-1 and TRBJ1-4; tentative D call: TRBD1 (5 bases). The CDR3 has 15 residues. Trimming took off 3 bases at V and 6 bases at J, with 14 bases between the two ends. Germline CDR1 MGHRA, CDR2 YSYEKL. CDR3 protein: CASSHLRDGYEKLFF. The DNA of the CDR3 is TGCGCCAGCAGCCACCTCCGGGACGGATATGAAAAACTGTTTTTT.

A remark on this clonotype: A much larger clone sits a single nucleotide away, making a read error possible. The chain carries TRBV29-1 and TRBJ2-3; D could derive from TRBD1 or TRBD2 (6 bases each). CDR3 size: 13 residues. Germline V gives CDR1 SQVTM, CDR2 ANQGSEA. The CDR3 DNA follows: TGCAGCGCCCCGGCCGGGGGCACAAATACGCAGTATTTT. It specifies CSAPAGGTNTQYF.

This clonotype was counted between two and nine times. V and J are TRBV3-1 and TRBJ2-3; weak D call: TRBD2 (6 bases). The CDR3 has 15 amino acids. The germline CDR1 and CDR2 sequences are LGHDT and YNNKEL (reference sequence). Between the trimmed V and J ends, which lost 0 bases and 6 bases, there was a span of 13 bases. CDR3: CASSQDRRGLDTQYF. The CDR3 DNA reads TGTGCCAGCAGCCAAGATCGGCGGGGTTTGGATACGCAGTATTTT.

V is TRBV4-1 and J is TRBJ1-2; D is unresolved. Between the trimmed V and J ends, which lost 0 bases and 4 bases, there was a span of 9 bases. The CDR3 is 14 amino acids. Germline values: CDR1 MGHRA, CDR2 YSYEKL. The CDR3 loop reads CASSQDSGFYGYTF. The CDR3 DNA is TGCGCCAGCAGCCAAGATTCGGGGTTCTATGGCTACACCTTC.

The rearrangement links TRBV3-1 to TRBJ2-1, with D tentatively TRBD2 (6 bases). There are 17 residues in the CDR3. Germline loops: CDR1 LGHDT, CDR2 YNNKEL (reference sequence). With 0 bases removed from V and 1 base from J, the gap between germline ends came to 13 bases. CDR3 protein: CASSQDPWGESYNEQFF. In DNA form, the CDR3 reads TGTGCCAGCAGCCAAGATCCTTGGGGGGAGTCCTACAATGAGCAGTTCTTC.

V and J are TRBV21-1 and TRBJ2-7. TRBV21-1 is deemed a pseudogene. The CDR3 is 14 residues long. For the CDR3, the DNA is TGTGCCAGCAGCAAGCTCGGATTATCCTACGAGCAGTACTTC. Protein sequence: CASSKLGLSYEQYF.

The chain has TRBV9 and TRBJ2-5; D possibly uses TRBD1 or TRBD2 (5 bases each). Trimming removed 0 bases at V and 3 bases at J, with 27 bases between. Germline V gene data show CDR1 as SGDLS and CDR2 as YYNGEE. This CDR3 spans 20 amino acids. CDR3: CASSVAGTNSFGSPEETQYF. DNA for the CDR3: TGTGCCAGCAGCGTAGCAGGGACCAACAGCTTCGGATCGCCAGAAGAGACCCAGTACTTC.

To note about this clonotype: Just one base apart from a much larger clone, this may be a read error. The chain couples TRBV20-1 to TRBJ1-6, with 9 positions matching TRBD1. This CDR3 is built from 12 residues. V shed 5 bases, J shed 8 bases, and the junction held 1 base outside the gene matches. Germline-derived CDR1 and CDR2 are DFQATT and SNEGSKA (reference sequence). The CDR3 bases are TGCAGTGCTTGGACAGGGGATTCACCCCTCCACTTT. It encodes CSAWTGDSPLHF.